The source of this T cell receptor beta chain is a study of blood T cell repertoires in COVID-19. Using immunoSEQ multiplex PCR, the repertoire was profiled, and TCRdb retains in-frame clones only, with some absent. The sample has 200,000 to 300,000 clones, approximately 91% seen once. This clone appeared once. The ends were cut back, 3 bases at V and 0 bases at J, with 13 bases in the middle. Germline loops: CDR1 SNHLY, CDR2 FYNNEI. This CDR3 region has 16 residues. The sequence was obtained from a man aged 25-45 years with COVID-19, enrolled during active disease. The sample consisted of peripheral blood. The V gene is TRBV2, the J gene TRBJ2-3; D perhaps matches TRBD2 (6 bases). The CDR3 loop reads CASSETGTGSTDTQYF. As DNA, the CDR3 is TGTGCCAGCAGTGAGACCGGGACTGGAAGCACAGATACGCAGTATTTT.